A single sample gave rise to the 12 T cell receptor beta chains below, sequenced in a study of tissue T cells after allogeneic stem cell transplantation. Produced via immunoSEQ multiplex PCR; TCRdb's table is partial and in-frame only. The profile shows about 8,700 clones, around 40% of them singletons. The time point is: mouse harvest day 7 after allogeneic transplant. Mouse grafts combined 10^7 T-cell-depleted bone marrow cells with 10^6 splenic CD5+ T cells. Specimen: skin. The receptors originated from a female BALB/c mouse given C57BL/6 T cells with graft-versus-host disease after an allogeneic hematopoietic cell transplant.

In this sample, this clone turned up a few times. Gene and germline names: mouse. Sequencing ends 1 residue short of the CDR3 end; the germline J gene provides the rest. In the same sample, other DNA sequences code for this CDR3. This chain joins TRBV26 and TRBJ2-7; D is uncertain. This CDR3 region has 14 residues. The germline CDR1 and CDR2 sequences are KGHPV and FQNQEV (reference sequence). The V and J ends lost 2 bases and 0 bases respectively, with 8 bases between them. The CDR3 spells CASSLRQSSYEQYF. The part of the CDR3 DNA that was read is TGTGCCAGCAGTCTGAGGCAGAGCTCCTATGAACAGTAC.

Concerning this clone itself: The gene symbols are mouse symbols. CDR3 residues: CASSLYGGNTLYF. The CDR3 DNA, read in part, is TGTGCCAGCAGTCTGTATGGGGGGAACACCTTGTAC. The rearrangement links TRBV26 to TRBJ2-4, with TRBD2 identical over 7 bases. Read sequence stops 1 residue before the CDR3 end, and the germline J gene provides the missing end. Germline V lookup: CDR1 KGHPV, CDR2 FQNQEV (reference sequence). The junction had 1 base not matched to a gene; V was cut back by 1 base and J by 6 bases. The CDR3 covers 13 residues. Together with reference TRBV26 and TRBJ2-4, the CDR3 gives the full variable domain: NSKVIQTPRYLVKGQGQKAKMRCIPEKGHPVVFWYQQNKNNEFKFLINFQNQEVLQQIDMTEKRFSAECPSNSPCSLEIQSSEAGDSALYLCASSLYGGNTLYFGAGTRLSVL.

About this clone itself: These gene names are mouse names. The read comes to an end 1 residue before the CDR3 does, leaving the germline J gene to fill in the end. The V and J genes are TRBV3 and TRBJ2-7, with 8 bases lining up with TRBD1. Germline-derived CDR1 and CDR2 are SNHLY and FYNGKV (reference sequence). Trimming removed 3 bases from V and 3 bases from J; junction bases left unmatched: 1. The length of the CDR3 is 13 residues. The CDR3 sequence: CASSFDRGYEQYF. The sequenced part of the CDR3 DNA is TGTGCCAGCAGCTTTGACAGGGGCTATGAACAGTAC.

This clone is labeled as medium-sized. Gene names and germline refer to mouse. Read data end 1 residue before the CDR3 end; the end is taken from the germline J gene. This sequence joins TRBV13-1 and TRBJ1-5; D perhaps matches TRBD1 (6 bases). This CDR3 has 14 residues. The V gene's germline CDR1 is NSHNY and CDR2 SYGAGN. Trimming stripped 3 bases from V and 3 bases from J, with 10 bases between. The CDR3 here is CASSAGAGNQAPLF. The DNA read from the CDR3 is TGTGCCAGCAGTGCGGGGGCAGGCAACCAGGCTCCGCTT.

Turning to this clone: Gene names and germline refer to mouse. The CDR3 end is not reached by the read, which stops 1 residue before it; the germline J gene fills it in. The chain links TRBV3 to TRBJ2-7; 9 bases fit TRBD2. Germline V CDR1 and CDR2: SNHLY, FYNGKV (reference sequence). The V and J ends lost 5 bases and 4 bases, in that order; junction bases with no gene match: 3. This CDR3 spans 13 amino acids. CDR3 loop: CASSKTGGYEQYF. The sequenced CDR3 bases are TGTGCCAGCAGCAAGACTGGGGGTTATGAACAGTAC.

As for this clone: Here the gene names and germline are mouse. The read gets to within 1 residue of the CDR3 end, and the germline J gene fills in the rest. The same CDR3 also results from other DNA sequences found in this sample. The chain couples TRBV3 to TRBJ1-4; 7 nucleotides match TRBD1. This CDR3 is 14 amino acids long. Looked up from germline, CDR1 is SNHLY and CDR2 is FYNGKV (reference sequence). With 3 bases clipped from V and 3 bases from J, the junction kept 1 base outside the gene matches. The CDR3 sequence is CASSFGTANERLFF. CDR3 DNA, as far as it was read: TGTGCCAGCAGCTTTGGGACAGCCAACGAAAGATTATTT.

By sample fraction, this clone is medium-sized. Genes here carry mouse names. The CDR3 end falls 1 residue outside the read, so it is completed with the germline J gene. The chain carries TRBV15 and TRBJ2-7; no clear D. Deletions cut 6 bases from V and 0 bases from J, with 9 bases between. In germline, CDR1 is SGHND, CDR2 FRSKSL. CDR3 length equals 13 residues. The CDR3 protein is CASSSDNSYEQYF. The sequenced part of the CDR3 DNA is TGTGCCAGCAGCTCTGACAACTCCTATGAACAGTAC. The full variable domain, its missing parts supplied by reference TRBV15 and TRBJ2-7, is DAGVTQTPRHEVAEKGQTIILKCEPVSGHNDLFWYRQTKIQGLELLSYFRSKSLMEDGGAFKDRFKAEMLNSSFSTLKIQPTEPKDSAVYLCASSSDNSYEQYFGPGTRLTVL.

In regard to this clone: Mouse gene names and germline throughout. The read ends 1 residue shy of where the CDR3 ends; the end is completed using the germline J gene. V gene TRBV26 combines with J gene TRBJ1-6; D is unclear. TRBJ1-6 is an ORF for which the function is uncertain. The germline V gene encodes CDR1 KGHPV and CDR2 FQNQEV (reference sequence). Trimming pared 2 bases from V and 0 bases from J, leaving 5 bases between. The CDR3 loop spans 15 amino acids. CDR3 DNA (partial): TGTGCCAGCAGTCTGACATTTTCCTATAATTCGCCCCTCTAC. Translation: CASSLTFSYNSPLY. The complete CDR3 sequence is CASSLTFSYNSPLYF.

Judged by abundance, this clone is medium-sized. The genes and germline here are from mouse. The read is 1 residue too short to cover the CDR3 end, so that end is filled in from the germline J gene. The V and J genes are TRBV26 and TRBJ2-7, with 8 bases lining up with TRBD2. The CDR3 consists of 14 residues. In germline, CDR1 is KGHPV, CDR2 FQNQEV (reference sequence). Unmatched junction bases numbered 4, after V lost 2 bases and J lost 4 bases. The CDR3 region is CASSLGGGAYEQYF. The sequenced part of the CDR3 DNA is TGTGCCAGCAGTCTGGGGGGGGGCGCATATGAACAGTAC.

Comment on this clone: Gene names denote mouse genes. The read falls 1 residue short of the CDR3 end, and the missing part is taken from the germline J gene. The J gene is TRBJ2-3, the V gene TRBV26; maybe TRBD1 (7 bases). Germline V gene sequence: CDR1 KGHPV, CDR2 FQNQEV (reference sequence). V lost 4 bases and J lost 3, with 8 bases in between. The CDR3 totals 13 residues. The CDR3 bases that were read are TGTGCCAGCAGTCCAGGGGGGGCAGAAACGCTGTAT. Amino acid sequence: CASSPGGAETLY. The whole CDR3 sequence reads CASSPGGAETLYF.

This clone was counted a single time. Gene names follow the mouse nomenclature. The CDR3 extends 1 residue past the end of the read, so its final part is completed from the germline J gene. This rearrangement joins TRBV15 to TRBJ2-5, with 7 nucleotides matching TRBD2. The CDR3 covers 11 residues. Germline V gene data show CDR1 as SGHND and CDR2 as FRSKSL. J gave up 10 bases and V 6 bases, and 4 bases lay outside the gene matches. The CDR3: CASSSGGAQYF. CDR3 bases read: TGTGCCAGCAGCTCCGGGGGGGCCCAGTAC.

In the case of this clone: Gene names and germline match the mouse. The CDR3 is CASSRGNEDTLYF. Partial CDR3 DNA: TGTGCCAGCAGTCGAGGAAATGAGGACACCTTGTAC. This chain uses TRBV26 with TRBJ2-4; D gene ambiguous. The DNA ends 1 residue before the CDR3 does, and the rest of the CDR3 is filled in from the germline J gene. Trimming removed 4 bases from V and 7 bases from J, with 12 bases in between. CDR3 size: 13 residues. Germline V gives CDR1 KGHPV, CDR2 FQNQEV (reference sequence).